This TCR beta chain appears in the sequencing data of a study of blood T cell repertoires in COVID-19. The data were produced by immunoSEQ multiplex PCR, yet TCRdb's version contains in-frame clones alone and is incomplete. The repertoire consists of about 210,000 clones, with 92% occurring once and the leading ten covering 0.95% to 1.5%. CDR3 length: 15 amino acids. V was clipped by 3 bases and J by 4 bases; unmatched bases: 4. Per germline, CDR1 SNHLY and CDR2 FYNNEI. The sample comprised peripheral blood. The V gene is TRBV2, the J gene TRBJ2-2; 8 bases match TRBD1. The sequence came from a young man with acute or convalescent COVID-19. CDR3 DNA sequence: TGTGCCAGCAGTGAGGCGACAGGGGTCACCGGGGAGCTGTTTTTT. Translated: CASSEATGVTGELFF.